Following are 23 T cell receptor beta chains from one sample sequenced in a study of blood T cell repertoires in COVID-19. Clones were sequenced by immunoSEQ multiplex PCR, and TCRdb holds only the in-frame ones, with some missing. The sample has 150,000 to 200,000 clones; roughly 81% are singletons. The sequenced sample was peripheral blood. Receptor source: a man in his forties or fifties with acute or convalescent COVID-19.

The V gene is TRBV9, the J gene TRBJ2-5, with 11 positions matching TRBD1. CDR1 is SGDLS, CDR2 YYNGEE, per germline. After removal of 2 bases from V and 5 bases from J, the junction contained 8 bases not matched to a gene. The CDR3 length is 16 residues. For the CDR3, the DNA is TGTGCCAGCAGCGTCGAGGACAGGGGGCGGAAGGAGACCCAGTACTTC. Translated, it gives CASSVEDRGRKETQYF.

The V call is TRBV11-3, the J call TRBJ2-3, with D perhaps TRBD2 (6 bases). With 1 base removed from V and 1 base from J, the gap between germline ends came to 15 bases. From germline, CDR1 is SGHNT and CDR2 YENEEA. The CDR3 length is 17 residues. The CDR3 here is CASSLGPVGGGTDTQYF. The CDR3 nucleotides are TGTGCCAGCAGCTTAGGTCCGGTAGGCGGGGGCACAGATACGCAGTATTTT.

The chain couples TRBV7-9 to TRBJ2-7; a weak D match, TRBD1 (6 bases). The CDR3 is 13 amino acids. Germline V gene sequence: CDR1 SEHNR, CDR2 FQNEAQ (reference sequence). V lost 5 bases and J 3 bases, leaving 11 bases between the germline ends. The CDR3 reads CASSEAGVYEQYF. DNA for the CDR3: TGTGCCAGCAGCGAAGCAGGGGTCTACGAGCAGTACTTC.

The chain has TRBV18 and TRBJ1-6, with D possibly matching TRBD1 (6 bases). V lost 8 bases to trimming and J lost 0 bases, with 14 bases between them. Germline V gene sequence: CDR1 KGHSH, CDR2 LQKENI. The CDR3 is 16 residues long. CDR3 loop: CASTGTPSSYNSPLHF. The CDR3 nucleotides read TGTGCCAGCACTGGGACACCCAGCTCCTATAATTCACCCCTCCACTTT.

This clone was picked up one time. The rearrangement joins TRBV29-1 to TRBJ1-1; no clear D gene. The CDR3 spans 15 residues. Germline V gene sequence: CDR1 SQVTM, CDR2 ANQGSEA. Between the trimmed V and J ends, which lost 4 bases and 1 base, there was a span of 16 bases. The chain's CDR3 is CSVAGFVGPNTEAFF. CDR3 in DNA: TGCAGCGTTGCAGGCTTCGTGGGCCCGAACACTGAAGCTTTCTTT.

The chain joins TRBV2 to TRBJ2-5; 9 bases fit TRBD2. This CDR3 comprises 15 residues. Germline V lookup: CDR1 SNHLY, CDR2 FYNNEI. The V gene end was trimmed by 0 bases and the J gene end by 4 bases; junction bases not matched to a gene: 3. The CDR3 loop reads CASSEASGGSETQYF. In nucleotides, the CDR3 is TGTGCCAGCAGTGAAGCTAGCGGGGGCTCAGAGACCCAGTACTTC.

The chain links TRBV6-2 or TRBV6-3 to TRBJ2-1; weak D call: TRBD1 (6 bases). CDR1 is MNHEY and CDR2 is SVGEGT in the germline V gene. The CDR3 contains 11 residues. Trimming took off 2 bases at V and 12 bases at J, with 8 bases between the two ends. The CDR3 loop reads CASSYGGVQFF. DNA for the CDR3: TGTGCCAGCAGTTACGGGGGCGTGCAGTTCTTC.

This sequence joins TRBV2 and TRBJ1-2; no firm D call. The CDR3 has 12 residues. Germline CDR1 and CDR2: SNHLY and FYNNEI. V was pared by 8 bases and J by 2 bases, with 9 bases between. The CDR3 nucleotides read TGTGCCAGCGGGAGCGCGAACTATGGCTACACCTTC. Amino acids: CASGSANYGYTF.

In nucleotides, the CDR3 is TGTGCCAGTAGTCCTGCGGGGGGGGGTAGCACTGAAGCTTTCTTT. Its protein product is CASSPAGGGSTEAFF. V usage is TRBV19 and J usage is TRBJ1-1; D possibly corresponds to TRBD1 (5 bases). The ends were cut back, 5 bases at V and 4 bases at J, with 17 bases in the middle. CDR1 is LNHDA, CDR2 SQIVND, per germline (reference sequence). This CDR3 has 15 residues. Based on the CDR3 plus reference TRBV19 and TRBJ1-1, the full variable domain is DGGITQSPKYLFRKEGQNVTLSCEQNLNHDAMYWYRQDPGQGLRLIYYSQIVNDFQKGDIAEGYSVSREKKESFPLTVTSAQKNPTAFYLCASSPAGGGSTEAFFGQGTRLTVV.

This clone appeared a single time. The V and J genes are TRBV9 and TRBJ1-2; TRBD1 is a possible D gene (6 bases). Trimming shortened V by 4 bases and J by 13 bases, and 17 bases separated the two germline ends. This CDR3 contains 12 residues. Per germline, CDR1 SGDLS and CDR2 YYNGEE. The CDR3 reads CASSFLGAGVTF. Here the CDR3 DNA reads TGTGCCAGCAGCTTCTTGGGGGCAGGAGTCACCTTC.

The chain uses TRBV2 and TRBJ2-7; 11 bases fit TRBD2. The CDR3 sequence is 15 residues long. Germline V gene sequence: CDR1 SNHLY, CDR2 FYNNEI. V dropped 5 bases and J dropped 6; count of bases not matched to a gene: 9. The CDR3 reads CASSYLLAGASEQYF. As DNA, the CDR3 is TGTGCCAGCAGTTACCTACTAGCGGGGGCGTCCGAGCAGTACTTC.

For the CDR3, the DNA is TGTGCTAGTGGTTTGGTAAACTCGGGACAGGGTGGGAACTACTATGGCTACACCTTC. Its protein product is CASGLVNSGQGGNYYGYTF. The rearrangement links TRBV12-5 to TRBJ1-2; 9 bases line up with TRBD1. CDR1 LGHNT and CDR2 FRNRAP come from the germline V gene. The junction had 14 bases not matched to a gene; V was cut back by 0 bases and J by 3 bases. CDR3 length: 19 amino acids.

The CDR3 loop is CASSQQNYEQYF. The CDR3 DNA follows: TGTGCCAGCAGCCAACAAAACTACGAGCAGTACTTC. The chain employs TRBV3-1 (or the pseudogene TRBV3-2) and TRBJ2-7, with D unclear. Germline V gene lookup returns CDR1 LGHDT and CDR2 YNNKEL (reference sequence). The V gene lost 2 bases and the J gene lost 3 bases, with 5 bases spanning the gap. The CDR3 covers 12 residues.

V gene TRBV9 combines with J gene TRBJ2-2, with D tentatively TRBD2 (6 bases). Germline CDR1 SGDLS, CDR2 YYNGEE. The CDR3 totals 13 residues. V was pared by 0 bases and J by 6 bases, with 6 bases between. The chain's CDR3 is CASSVGGAGELFF. DNA for the CDR3: TGTGCCAGCAGCGTAGGCGGGGCCGGGGAGCTGTTTTTT.

This clone was detected once. The chain recombines TRBV3-1 (or the pseudogene TRBV3-2) with TRBJ1-2; 9 bases align to TRBD1. Trimming cost V 1 base and J 6 bases; bases outside gene matches: 9. Germline values: CDR1 LGHDT, CDR2 YNNKEL (reference sequence). The CDR3 consists of 16 residues. The CDR3 DNA follows: TGTGCCAGCAGCCAAGTGTATAGGGACAGGGAGAATGGCTACACCTTC. This sequence encodes CASSQVYRDRENGYTF.

This clone was observed a few times. The chain employs TRBV27 and TRBJ1-2, with TRBD1 matching over 8 bases. Germline CDR1 is MNHEY and CDR2 is SMNVEV (reference sequence). This CDR3 is 12 amino acids long. Trimming removed 10 bases from V and 4 bases from J; junction bases left unmatched: 5. The CDR3 DNA sequence: TGTGCCACCAAGGGACAGGCCTATGGCTACACCTTC. This sequence encodes CATKGQAYGYTF.

The chain uses TRBV6-5 and TRBJ1-3; TRBD1 aligns across 10 bases. This CDR3 has 15 residues. Per germline, CDR1 MNHEY and CDR2 SVGAGI. With 4 bases clipped from V and 4 bases from J, the junction kept 4 bases outside the gene matches. The CDR3 DNA sequence: TGTGCCAGCAGTTTGGGACAGGGGAAGGGAAACACCATATATTTT. Translating gives CASSLGQGKGNTIYF.

The chain recombines TRBV10-3 with TRBJ1-5; a possible D gene is TRBD1 (5 bases). Trimming removed 3 bases from V and 3 bases from J, with 9 bases in between. This CDR3 contains 14 residues. The germline gives CDR1 ENHRY, CDR2 SYGVKD. CDR3 sequence: CAISDRGLNQPQHF. CDR3 nucleotide sequence: TGTGCCATCAGTGATAGGGGCCTCAATCAGCCCCAGCATTTT.

The chain is built from TRBV4-3 and TRBJ2-3; the match to TRBD1 covers 9 bases. The germline V gene has CDR1 LGHNA and CDR2 YSLEER. V trimming: 4 bases; J trimming: 5 bases; junction bases outside the gene matches: 4. CDR3 size: 14 residues. The CDR3 coding sequence is TGCGCCAGCAGCCTAGACAGGGGGGAAGATACGCAGTATTTT. It codes for CASSLDRGEDTQYF.

The chain recombines TRBV3-1 (or the pseudogene TRBV3-2) with TRBJ2-4, with 7 bases aligning to TRBD2. CDR3 length: 16 amino acids. Trimming at V came to 1 base and at J to 0 bases, leaving 3 bases not matched to a gene. Germline V lookup: CDR1 LGHDT, CDR2 YNNKEL (reference sequence). CDR3 amino acids: CASSQGEGLAKNIQYF. CDR3 nucleotides: TGTGCCAGCAGCCAAGGGGAGGGACTAGCCAAAAACATTCAGTACTTC.

Turning to this clone: Other DNA sequences within the sample encode an identical CDR3. V and J are TRBV9 and TRBJ1-4; the D is unclear. This CDR3 spans 14 amino acids. V gave up 0 bases and J gave up 4 bases, with 7 bases separating them. From germline, CDR1 is SGDLS and CDR2 YYNGEE. CDR3 protein: CASSVGGLNEKLFF. For the CDR3, the DNA is TGTGCCAGCAGCGTAGGAGGGCTTAATGAAAAACTGTTTTTT.

The chain joins TRBV27 to TRBJ2-7; 11 bases match TRBD1. The V gene end was trimmed by 4 bases and the J gene end by 2 bases; junction bases not matched to a gene: 4. Germline CDR1 MNHEY, CDR2 SMNVEV (reference sequence). The CDR3 runs to 15 residues. The CDR3 DNA is TGTGCCAGCAGTTCCCCGGGACAGGGGGCCTACGAGCAGTACTTC. Residues: CASSSPGQGAYEQYF.

The chain carries TRBV19 and TRBJ1-2; D ambiguous. Germline V CDR1 and CDR2: LNHDA, SQIVND (reference sequence). The CDR3 loop spans 16 amino acids. Trimming stripped 7 bases from V and 1 base from J, with 19 bases between. CDR3 nucleotides: TGTGCCAGTAATCCCCCCGGCCAGGCAAATAACTATGGCTACACCTTC. Its translation: CASNPPGQANNYGYTF.